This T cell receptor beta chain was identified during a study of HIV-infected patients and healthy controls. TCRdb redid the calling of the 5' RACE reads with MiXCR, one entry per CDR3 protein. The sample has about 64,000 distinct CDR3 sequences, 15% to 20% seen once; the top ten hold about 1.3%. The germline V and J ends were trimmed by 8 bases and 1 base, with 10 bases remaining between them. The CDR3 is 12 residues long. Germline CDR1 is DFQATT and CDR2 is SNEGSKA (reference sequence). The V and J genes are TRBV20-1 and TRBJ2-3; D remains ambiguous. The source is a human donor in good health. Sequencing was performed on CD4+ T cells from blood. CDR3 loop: CSPIRGTDTQYF. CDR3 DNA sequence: TGCAGTCCCATACGGGGCACAGATACGCAGTATTTT.